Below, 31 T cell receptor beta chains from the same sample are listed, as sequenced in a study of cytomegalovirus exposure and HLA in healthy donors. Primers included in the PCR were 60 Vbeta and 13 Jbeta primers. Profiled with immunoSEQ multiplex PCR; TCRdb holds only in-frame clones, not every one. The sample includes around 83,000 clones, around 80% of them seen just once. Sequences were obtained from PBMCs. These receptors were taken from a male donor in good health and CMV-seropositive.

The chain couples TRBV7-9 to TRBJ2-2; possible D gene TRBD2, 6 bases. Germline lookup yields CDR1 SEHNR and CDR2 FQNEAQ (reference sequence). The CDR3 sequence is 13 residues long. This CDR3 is CAWRGRDTGELFF. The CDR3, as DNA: TGTGCGTGGCGGGGCCGGGACACCGGGGAGCTGTTTTTT.

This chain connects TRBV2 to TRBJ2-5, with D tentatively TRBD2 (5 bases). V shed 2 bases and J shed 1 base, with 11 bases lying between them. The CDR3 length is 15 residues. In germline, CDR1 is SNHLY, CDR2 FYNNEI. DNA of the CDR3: TGTGCCAGCAGTGAAATGGTCCTAGCCCAAGAGACCCAGTACTTC. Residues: CASSEMVLAQETQYF.

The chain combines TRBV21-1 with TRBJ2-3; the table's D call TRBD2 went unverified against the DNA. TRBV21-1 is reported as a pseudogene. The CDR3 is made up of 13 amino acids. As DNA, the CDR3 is TGTGCCAGCAGCAAAGGCGAAGAGGATACGCAGTATTTT. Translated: CASSKGEEDTQYF.

CDR3 DNA: TGCGCCAGCAGCGTCAACAGGGCCTACGAGCAGTACTTC. Its protein is CASSVNRAYEQYF. The chain carries TRBV5-1 and TRBJ2-5, with a tentative D call TRBD1 (6 bases). The J call is doubtful: the DNA matches TRBJ2-7 better. Germline V gene lookup returns CDR1 SGHRS and CDR2 YFSETQ. The CDR3 loop spans 13 amino acids.

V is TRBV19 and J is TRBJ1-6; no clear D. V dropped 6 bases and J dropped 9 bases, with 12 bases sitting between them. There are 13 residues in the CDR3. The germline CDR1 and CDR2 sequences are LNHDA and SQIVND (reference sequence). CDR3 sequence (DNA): TGTGCCAGTAGGGCCGGGTTCGGTTCACCCCTCCACTTT. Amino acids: CASRAGFGSPLHF.

This CDR3 reads CASSLYRANTEAFF. DNA for the CDR3: TGTGCCAGCAGTTTATACAGGGCTAACACTGAAGCTTTCTTT. This chain links TRBV28 with TRBJ1-1, with D perhaps matching TRBD1 (6 bases). V lost 1 base, J lost 2 bases, and 8 bases lay in between. Germline-derived CDR1 and CDR2 are MDHEN and SYDVKM. The CDR3 contains 14 residues. Drawing the rest from reference TRBV28 and TRBJ1-1, the complete variable domain is DVKVTQSSRYLVKRTGEKVFLECVQDMDHENMFWYRQDPGLGLRLIYFSYDVKMKEKGDIPEGYSVSREKKERFSLILESASTNQTSMYLCASSLYRANTEAFFGQGTRLTVV.

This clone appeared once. The CDR3 sequence: CASSLQGMNTEAFF. The CDR3 region has the DNA TGTGCCAGCAGTCTACAGGGCATGAACACTGAAGCTTTCTTT. This sequence joins TRBV28 and TRBJ1-1, with D possibly being TRBD1 (6 bases). The CDR3 covers 14 residues. CDR1 is MDHEN, CDR2 SYDVKM, per germline. Trimming removed 5 bases from V and 0 bases from J, with 10 bases in between.

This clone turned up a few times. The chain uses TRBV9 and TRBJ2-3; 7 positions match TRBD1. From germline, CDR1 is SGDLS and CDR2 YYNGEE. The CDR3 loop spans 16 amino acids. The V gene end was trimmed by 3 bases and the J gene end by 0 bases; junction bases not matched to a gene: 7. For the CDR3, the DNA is TGTGCCAGCAGCGAGGGGGCCACCTCTAGCACAGATACGCAGTATTTT. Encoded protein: CASSEGATSSTDTQYF.

The chain's CDR3 is CASTADRTSTDTQYF. The CDR3 coding sequence is TGTGCCAGCACCGCGGACAGGACTAGCACAGATACGCAGTATTTT. V is TRBV9 and J is TRBJ2-3, with 7 bases aligning to TRBD1. This CDR3 region has 15 residues. From germline, CDR1 is SGDLS and CDR2 YYNGEE. J was trimmed by 0 bases and V by 6 bases; bases with no gene match: 7.

The CDR3 DNA is TGTGCCAGCAGCGTCGGGGCGACAGGGGGCGTCGCAGATACGCAGTATTTT. Protein: CASSVGATGGVADTQYF. The chain uses TRBV11-2 and TRBJ2-3; 10 bases map to TRBD1. The CDR3 covers 17 residues. Trimming took 5 bases from V and 4 from J; bases not matched to a gene: 12. CDR1 and CDR2 (germline): SGHAT, FQNNGV.

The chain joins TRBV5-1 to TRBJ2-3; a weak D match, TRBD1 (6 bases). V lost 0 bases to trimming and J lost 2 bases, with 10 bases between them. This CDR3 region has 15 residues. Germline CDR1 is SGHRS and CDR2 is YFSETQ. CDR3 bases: TGCGCCAGCAGCTTGGAGACGGGACACACAGATACGCAGTATTTT. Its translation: CASSLETGHTDTQYF.

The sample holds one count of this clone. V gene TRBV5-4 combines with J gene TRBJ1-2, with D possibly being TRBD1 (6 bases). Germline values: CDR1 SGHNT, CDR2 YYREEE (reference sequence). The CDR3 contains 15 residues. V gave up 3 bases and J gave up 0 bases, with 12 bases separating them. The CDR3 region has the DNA TGTGCCAGCAGCTACCCCAGGGGAGCTAACTATGGCTACACCTTC. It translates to CASSYPRGANYGYTF.

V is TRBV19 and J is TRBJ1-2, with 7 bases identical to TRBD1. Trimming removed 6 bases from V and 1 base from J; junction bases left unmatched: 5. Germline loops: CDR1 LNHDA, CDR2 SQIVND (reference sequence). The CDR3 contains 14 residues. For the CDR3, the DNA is TGTGCCAGTAGCTTGGGACAGTTTAACTATGGCTACACCTTC. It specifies CASSLGQFNYGYTF.

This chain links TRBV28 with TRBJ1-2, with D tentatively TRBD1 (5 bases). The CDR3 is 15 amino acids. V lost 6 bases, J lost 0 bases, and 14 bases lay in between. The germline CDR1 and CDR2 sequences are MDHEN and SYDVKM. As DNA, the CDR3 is TGTGCCAGCAGGATCCGTCAGGGATCTAACTATGGCTACACCTTC. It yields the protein CASRIRQGSNYGYTF.

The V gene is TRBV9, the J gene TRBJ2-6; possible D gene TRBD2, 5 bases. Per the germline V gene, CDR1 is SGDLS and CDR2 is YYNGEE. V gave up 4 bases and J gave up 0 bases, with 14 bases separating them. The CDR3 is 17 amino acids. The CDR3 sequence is CASSPRSGYSGANVLTF. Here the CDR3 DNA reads TGTGCCAGCAGCCCAAGGAGCGGTTACTCTGGGGCCAACGTCCTGACTTTC.

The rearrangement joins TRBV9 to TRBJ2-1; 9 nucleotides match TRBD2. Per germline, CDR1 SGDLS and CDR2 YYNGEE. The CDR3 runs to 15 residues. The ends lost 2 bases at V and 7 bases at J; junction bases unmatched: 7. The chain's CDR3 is CASSVVAGGHNEQFF. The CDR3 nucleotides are TGTGCCAGCAGCGTTGTTGCGGGGGGGCATAATGAGCAGTTCTTC.

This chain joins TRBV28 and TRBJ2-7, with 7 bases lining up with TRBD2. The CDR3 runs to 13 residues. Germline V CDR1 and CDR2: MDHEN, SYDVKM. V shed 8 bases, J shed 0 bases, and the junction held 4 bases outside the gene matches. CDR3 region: CASRGTTSYEQYF. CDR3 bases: TGTGCCAGCCGGGGGACTACCTCCTACGAGCAGTACTTC.

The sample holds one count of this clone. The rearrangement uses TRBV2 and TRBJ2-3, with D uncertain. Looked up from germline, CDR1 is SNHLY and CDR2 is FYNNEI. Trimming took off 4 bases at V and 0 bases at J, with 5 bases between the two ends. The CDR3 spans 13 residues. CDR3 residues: CASSVESTDTQYF. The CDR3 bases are TGTGCCAGCAGTGTCGAGAGCACAGATACGCAGTATTTT.

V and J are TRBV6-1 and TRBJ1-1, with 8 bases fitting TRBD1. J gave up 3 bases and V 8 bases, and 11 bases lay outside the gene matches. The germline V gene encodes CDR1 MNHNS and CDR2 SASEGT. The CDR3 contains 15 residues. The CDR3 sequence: CASPRGTGGYTEAFF. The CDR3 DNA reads TGTGCCAGCCCCCGAGGAACAGGGGGGTACACTGAAGCTTTCTTT.

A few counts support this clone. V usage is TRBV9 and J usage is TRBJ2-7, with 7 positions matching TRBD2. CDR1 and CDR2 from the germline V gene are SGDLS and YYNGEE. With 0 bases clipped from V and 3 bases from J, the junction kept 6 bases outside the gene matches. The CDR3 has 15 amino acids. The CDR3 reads CASSVATSSYYEQYF. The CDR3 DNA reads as TGTGCCAGCAGCGTAGCGACTAGCTCTTACTACGAGCAGTACTTC.

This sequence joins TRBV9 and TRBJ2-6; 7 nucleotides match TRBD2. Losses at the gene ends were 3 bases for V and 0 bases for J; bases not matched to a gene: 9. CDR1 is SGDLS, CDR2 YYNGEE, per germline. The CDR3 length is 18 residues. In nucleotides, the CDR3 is TGTGCCAGCAGCGCTCCGGGACTAAAAAGCTCTGGGGCCAACGTCCTGACTTTC. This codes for CASSAPGLKSSGANVLTF.

As DNA, the CDR3 is TGTGCCAGCAGCCCACTGGGAAACACCATATATTTT. It specifies CASSPLGNTIYF. The chain is built from TRBV14 and TRBJ1-3; D ambiguous. CDR1 and CDR2 (germline): SGHDN, FVKESK. V lost 4 bases to trimming and J lost 4 bases, with 5 bases between them. The CDR3 consists of 12 residues. Supplemented by reference TRBV14 and TRBJ1-3, the full variable domain reads EAGVTQFPSHSVIEKGQTVTLRCDPISGHDNLYWYRRVMGKEIKFLLHFVKESKQDESGMPNNRFLAERTGGTYSTLKVQPAELEDSGVYFCASSPLGNTIYFGEGSWLTVV.

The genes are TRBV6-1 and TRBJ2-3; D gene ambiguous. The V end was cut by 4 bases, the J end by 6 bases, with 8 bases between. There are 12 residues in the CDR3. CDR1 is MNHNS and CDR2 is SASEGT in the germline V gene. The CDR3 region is CASSGLGDTQYF. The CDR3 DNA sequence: TGTGCCAGCAGTGGCCTCGGGGATACGCAGTATTTT.

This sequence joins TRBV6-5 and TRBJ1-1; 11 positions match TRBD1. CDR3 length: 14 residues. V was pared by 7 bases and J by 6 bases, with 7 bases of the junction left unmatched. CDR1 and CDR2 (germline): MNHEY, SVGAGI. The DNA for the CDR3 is TGTGCCAGCAAATTCCGGGACAGGGGGGCTGAAGCTTTCTTT. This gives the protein CASKFRDRGAEAFF.

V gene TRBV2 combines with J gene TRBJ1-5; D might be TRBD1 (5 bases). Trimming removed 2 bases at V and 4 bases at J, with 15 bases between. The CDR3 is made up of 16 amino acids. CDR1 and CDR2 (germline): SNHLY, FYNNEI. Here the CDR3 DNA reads TGTGCCAGCAGTGAATGGGGCAGGGATAGGAATCAGCCCCAGCATTTT. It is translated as CASSEWGRDRNQPQHF.

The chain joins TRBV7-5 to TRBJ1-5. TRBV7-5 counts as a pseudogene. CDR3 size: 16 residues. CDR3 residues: CARSLVWGVSNQPQHF. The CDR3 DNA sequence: TGTGCCAGAAGCTTAGTATGGGGGGTGAGCAATCAGCCCCAGCATTTT.

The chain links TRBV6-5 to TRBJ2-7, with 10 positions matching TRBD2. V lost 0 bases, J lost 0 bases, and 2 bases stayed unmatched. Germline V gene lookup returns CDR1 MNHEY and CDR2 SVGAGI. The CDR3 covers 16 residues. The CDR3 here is CASSYSTSGNSYEQYF. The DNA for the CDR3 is TGTGCCAGCAGTTACTCTACTAGCGGGAACTCCTACGAGCAGTACTTC.

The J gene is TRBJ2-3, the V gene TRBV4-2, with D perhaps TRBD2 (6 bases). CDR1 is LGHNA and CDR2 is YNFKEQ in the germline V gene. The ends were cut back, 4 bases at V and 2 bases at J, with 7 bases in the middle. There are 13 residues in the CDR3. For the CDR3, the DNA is TGTGCCAGCAGCCGGGGACTCACAGATACGCAGTATTTT. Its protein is CASSRGLTDTQYF.

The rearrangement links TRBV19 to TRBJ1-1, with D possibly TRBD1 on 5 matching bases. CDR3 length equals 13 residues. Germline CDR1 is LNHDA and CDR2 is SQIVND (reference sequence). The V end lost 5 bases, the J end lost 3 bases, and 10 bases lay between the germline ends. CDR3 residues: CASSAGPYTEAFF. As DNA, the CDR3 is TGTGCCAGTAGTGCGGGGCCGTACACTGAAGCTTTCTTT.

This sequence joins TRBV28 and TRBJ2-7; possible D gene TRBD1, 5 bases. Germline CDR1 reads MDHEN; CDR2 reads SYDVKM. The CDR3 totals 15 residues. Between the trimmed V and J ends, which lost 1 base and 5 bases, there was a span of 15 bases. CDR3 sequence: CASSLSQIDSDEQYF. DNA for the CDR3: TGTGCCAGCAGTTTATCCCAGATCGACAGCGACGAGCAGTACTTC. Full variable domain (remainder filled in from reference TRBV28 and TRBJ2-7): DVKVTQSSRYLVKRTGEKVFLECVQDMDHENMFWYRQDPGLGLRLIYFSYDVKMKEKGDIPEGYSVSREKKERFSLILESASTNQTSMYLCASSLSQIDSDEQYFGPGTRLTVT.

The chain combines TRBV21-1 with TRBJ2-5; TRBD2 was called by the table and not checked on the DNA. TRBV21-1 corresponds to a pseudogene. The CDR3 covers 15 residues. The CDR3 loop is CASRLVRRGWETQYF. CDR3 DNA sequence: TGTGCCAGCAGGTTGGTGAGGAGGGGCTGGGAGACCCAGTACTTC.